This TCR beta chain was identified in a study of blood T cell repertoires in COVID-19. About the research overall: The study drew acute and convalescent COVID-19 samples from the United States, Italy and Spain. T cells, B-cell-depleted T cells, or PBMCs provided the cDNA or gDNA that served as material.

This CDR3 comprises 16 residues. Looked up from germline, CDR1 is LGHDT and CDR2 is YNNKEL (reference sequence). V lost 0 bases and J 2 bases, leaving 8 bases between the germline ends. Method: immunoSEQ multiplex PCR; TCRdb's copy keeps in-frame clones and lacks some. The data hold 45,000 to 50,000 clones, with approximately 85% observed a single time. The Seattle patients, enrolled during active infection, were followed longitudinally. The chain links TRBV3-1 (or the pseudogene TRBV3-2) to TRBJ1-6; perhaps TRBD1 as D (5 bases). The sequenced sample consisted of peripheral blood. The clonotype originates from an elderly woman with COVID-19, enrolled during active disease. Here the CDR3 reads CASSQEPRAYNSPLHF. The CDR3, as DNA: TGTGCCAGCAGCCAAGAACCCAGGGCCTATAATTCACCCCTCCACTTT.